The rows below give T cell receptor beta chains drawn from one sample of a study of blood T cell repertoires in COVID-19. Using immunoSEQ multiplex PCR, the repertoire was profiled, and TCRdb retains in-frame clones only, with some absent. The data hold roughly 100,000 clones, with about 86% observed a single time. The specimen sequenced was peripheral blood. The source of these receptors is a woman of 80 years or more with active or convalescent COVID-19. Both conserved end residues are part of each CDR3. A D gene is named only where the DNA matches it firmly. Expanded clones get a size class; other rows say once, few or many, or leave the size out.

J	size	V	D	CDR3	DNA
TRBJ1-3	NA	TRBV3-1/TRBV3-2	NA	CASSARRGGGNTIYF	TGTGCCAGCAGCGCCCGCAGGGGTGGCGGAAACACCATATATTTT
TRBJ1-1	NA	TRBV6-5	TRBD1	CASSYYGQGTTEAFF	TGTGCCAGCAGTTACTATGGACAGGGAACCACTGAAGCTTTCTTT
TRBJ1-4	NA	TRBV18	NA	CASSPSQVNEKLFF	TGTGCCAGCTCACCAAGCCAGGTTAATGAAAAACTGTTTTTT
TRBJ1-3	NA	TRBV5-5	NA	CASSSGRDSFSGNTIYF	TGTGCCAGCAGTTCCGGCCGGGACTCCTTCTCTGGAAACACCATATATTTT
TRBJ2-3	once	TRBV28	TRBD2	CASSPQPGGGGAPDTQYF	TGTGCCAGCAGTCCTCAACCGGGAGGCGGGGGGGCCCCAGATACGCAGTATTTT
TRBJ1-2	NA	TRBV9	NA	CASSVMIPGGYTF	TGTGCCAGCAGCGTAATGATTCCGGGTGGCTACACCTTC
TRBJ2-3	NA	TRBV28	TRBD2	CASSASGTSGGATQYF	TGTGCCAGCAGTGCCTCCGGGACTAGCGGGGGGGCAACGCAGTATTTT
TRBJ1-2	NA	TRBV29-1	NA	CSVENRRYGYTF	TGCAGCGTTGAGAACAGGCGATATGGCTACACCTTC
TRBJ1-1	NA	TRBV6-5	NA	CASSSRGTEAFF	TGTGCCAGCAGTAGCAGGGGCACTGAAGCTTTCTTT
TRBJ1-2	NA	TRBV6-4	TRBD1	CASSPGTGARGYTF	TGTGCCAGCAGTCCCGGGACAGGGGCTCGGGGCTACACCTTC
TRBJ1-5	NA	TRBV7-7	NA	CASSLTAPSLRNQPQHF	TGTGCTAGCAGCTTAACTGCCCCTTCATTGCGCAATCAGCCCCAGCATTTT
TRBJ1-1	NA	TRBV5-1	NA	CASSPNGGLTEAFF	TGCGCCAGCAGCCCAAACGGAGGGTTAACTGAAGCTTTCTTT
TRBJ2-3	NA	TRBV14	TRBD2	CASSFGSGATDTQYF	TGTGCCAGCAGCTTCGGTAGCGGGGCTACAGATACGCAGTATTTT
TRBJ2-7	NA	TRBV19	TRBD1	CASRQGPWDYEQYF	TGTGCCAGTCGACAGGGCCCGTGGGACTACGAGCAGTACTTC
TRBJ2-7	NA	TRBV2	TRBD1	CASSPRQGAYEQYF	TGTGCCAGCAGTCCGAGACAGGGGGCCTACGAGCAGTACTTC
TRBJ1-1	NA	TRBV7-2	TRBD1	CASRGQGFYTEAFF	TGTGCCAGCAGGGGACAGGGGTTTTACACTGAAGCTTTCTTT
TRBJ1-1	NA	TRBV6-2/TRBV6-3	NA	CASSYPTGWNRYEAFF	TGTGCCAGCAGTTACCCAACAGGGTGGAATAGATATGAAGCTTTCTTT
TRBJ2-7	NA	TRBV2	NA	CASGDRSPFYEQYF	TGTGCCAGCGGAGACAGGAGTCCCTTCTACGAGCAGTACTTC
TRBJ1-2	NA	TRBV12-5	NA	CASGLGVSGGYTF	TGTGCTAGTGGTTTGGGGGTTTCGGGTGGCTACACCTTC
TRBJ2-2	NA	TRBV7-2	NA	CASSPSTGSYTGELFF	TGTGCCAGCAGCCCGTCAACCGGGTCCTACACCGGGGAGCTGTTTTTT
TRBJ1-5	NA	TRBV3-1/TRBV3-2	NA	CASSHAGPDQPQHF	TGTGCCAGCAGCCACGCAGGCCCCGATCAGCCCCAGCATTTT
TRBJ1-6	NA	TRBV19	NA	CASNPISNSPLHF	TGTGCCAGTAACCCGATTAGCAATTCACCCCTCCACTTT
TRBJ1-6	NA	TRBV13	TRBD1	CASSIQGAPPLHF	TGTGCCAGCAGCATACAGGGGGCTCCACCCCTCCACTTT
TRBJ2-2	NA	TRBV5-1	TRBD1	CASSLALTGVTGELFF	TGCGCCAGCAGCTTGGCCCTGACAGGGGTCACCGGGGAGCTGTTTTTT
TRBJ1-1	NA	TRBV7-9	TRBD1	CASSFRDRHTEAFF	TGTGCCAGCAGCTTCCGGGACAGGCACACTGAAGCTTTCTTT
TRBJ2-6	NA	TRBV18	NA	CASSPGAGANVLTF	TGTGCCAGCTCACCAGGGGCCGGGGCCAACGTCCTGACTTTC
TRBJ2-5	medium-sized	TRBV6-4	TRBD2	CASSDSSGLQETQYF	TGTGCCAGCAGTGACTCTAGCGGGTTGCAAGAGACCCAGTACTTC
TRBJ1-3	NA	TRBV7-6	TRBD1	CASSPPGGSGNTIYF	TGTGCCAGCAGCCCCCCAGGGGGCTCTGGAAACACCATATATTTT
TRBJ1-1	NA	TRBV7-2	NA	CASSSGAGMGAFF	TGTGCCAGCAGCTCTGGGGCAGGGATGGGAGCTTTCTTT